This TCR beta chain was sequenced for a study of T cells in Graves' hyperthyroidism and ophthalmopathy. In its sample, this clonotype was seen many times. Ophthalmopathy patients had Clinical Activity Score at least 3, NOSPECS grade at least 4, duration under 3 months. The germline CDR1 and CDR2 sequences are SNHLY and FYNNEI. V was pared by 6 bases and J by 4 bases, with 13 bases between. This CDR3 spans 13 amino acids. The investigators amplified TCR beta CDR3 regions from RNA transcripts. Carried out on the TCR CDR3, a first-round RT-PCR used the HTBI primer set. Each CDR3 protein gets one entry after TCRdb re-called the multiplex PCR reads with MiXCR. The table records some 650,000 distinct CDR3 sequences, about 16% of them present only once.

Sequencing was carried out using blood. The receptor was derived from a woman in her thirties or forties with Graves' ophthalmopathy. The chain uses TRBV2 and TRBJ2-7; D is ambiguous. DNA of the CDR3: TGTGCCAGCAGAACCCGGACGGAGTACGAGCAGTACTTC. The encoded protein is CASRTRTEYEQYF.